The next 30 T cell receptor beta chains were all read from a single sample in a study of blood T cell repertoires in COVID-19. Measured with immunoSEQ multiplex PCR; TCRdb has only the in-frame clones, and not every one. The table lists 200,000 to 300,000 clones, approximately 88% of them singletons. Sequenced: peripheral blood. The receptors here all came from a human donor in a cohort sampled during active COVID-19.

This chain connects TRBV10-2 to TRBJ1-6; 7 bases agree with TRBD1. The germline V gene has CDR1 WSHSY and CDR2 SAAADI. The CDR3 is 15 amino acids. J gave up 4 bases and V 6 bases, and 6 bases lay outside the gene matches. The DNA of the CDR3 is TGCGCCAGCAGGTGGGGACAGACGTATAATTCACCCCTCCACTTT. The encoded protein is CASRWGQTYNSPLHF.

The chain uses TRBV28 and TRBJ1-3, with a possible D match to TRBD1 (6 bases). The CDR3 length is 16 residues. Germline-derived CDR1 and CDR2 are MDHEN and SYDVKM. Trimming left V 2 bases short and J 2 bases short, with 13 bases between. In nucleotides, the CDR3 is TGTGCCAGCAGTTTACCAGGGGAGAGGGCTGGAAACACCATATATTTT. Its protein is CASSLPGERAGNTIYF.

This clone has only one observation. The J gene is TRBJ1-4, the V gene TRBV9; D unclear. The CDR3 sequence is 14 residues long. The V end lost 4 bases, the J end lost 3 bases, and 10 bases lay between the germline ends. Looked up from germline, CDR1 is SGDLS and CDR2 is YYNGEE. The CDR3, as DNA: TGTGCCAGCAGCCCCTCCGGGGCTAATGAAAAACTGTTTTTT. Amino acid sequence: CASSPSGANEKLFF.

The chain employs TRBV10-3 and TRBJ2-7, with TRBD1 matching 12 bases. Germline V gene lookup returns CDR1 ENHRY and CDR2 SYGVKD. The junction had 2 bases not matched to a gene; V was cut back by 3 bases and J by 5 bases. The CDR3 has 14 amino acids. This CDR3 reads CAISDGTGGHEQYF. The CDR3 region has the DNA TGTGCCATCAGTGATGGGACAGGGGGCCACGAGCAGTACTTC.

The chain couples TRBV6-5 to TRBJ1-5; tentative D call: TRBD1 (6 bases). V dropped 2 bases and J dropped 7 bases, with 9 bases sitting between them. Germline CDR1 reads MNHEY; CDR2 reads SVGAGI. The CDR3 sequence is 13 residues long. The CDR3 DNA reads TGTGCCAGCAGTTACGCCAGGGGCCAGCCCCAGCATTTT. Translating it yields CASSYARGQPQHF.

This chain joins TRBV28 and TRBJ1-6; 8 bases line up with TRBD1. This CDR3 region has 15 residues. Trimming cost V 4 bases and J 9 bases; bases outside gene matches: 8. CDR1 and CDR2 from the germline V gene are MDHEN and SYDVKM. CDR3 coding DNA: TGTGCCAGCAGTTCCCGGGGGACAGGCTTTTCACCCCTCCACTTT. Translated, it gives CASSSRGTGFSPLHF.

As DNA, the CDR3 is TGTGCCAGCAGCTTGCTGACCGGGGATTTTGGCTACACCTTC. This sequence encodes CASSLLTGDFGYTF. The chain carries TRBV7-2 and TRBJ1-2; D is undetermined. V was shortened by 3 bases and J by 7 bases, with 15 bases between the two germline ends. This CDR3 comprises 14 residues. From germline, CDR1 is SGHTA and CDR2 FQGNSA.

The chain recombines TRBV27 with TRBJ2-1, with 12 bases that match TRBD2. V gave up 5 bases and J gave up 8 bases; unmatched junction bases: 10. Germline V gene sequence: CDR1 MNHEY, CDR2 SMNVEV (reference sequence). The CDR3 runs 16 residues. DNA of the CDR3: TGTGCCAGCAGTGAGATGCGCGCTAGCGGGAGGGATGAGCAGTTCTTC. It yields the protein CASSEMRASGRDEQFF.

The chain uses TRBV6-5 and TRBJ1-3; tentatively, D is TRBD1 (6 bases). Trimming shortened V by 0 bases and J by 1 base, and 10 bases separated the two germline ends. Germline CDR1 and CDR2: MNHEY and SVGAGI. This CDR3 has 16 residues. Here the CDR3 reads CASSYSNRESGNTIYF. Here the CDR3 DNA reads TGTGCCAGCAGTTACTCCAACAGGGAATCTGGAAACACCATATATTTT.

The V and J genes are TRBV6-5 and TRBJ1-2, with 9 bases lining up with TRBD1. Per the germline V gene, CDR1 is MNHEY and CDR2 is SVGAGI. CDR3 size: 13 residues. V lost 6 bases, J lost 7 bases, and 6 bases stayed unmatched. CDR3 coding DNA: TGTGCCAGCAGAAGGGGACAGGGATTTGGCTACACCTTC. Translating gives CASRRGQGFGYTF.

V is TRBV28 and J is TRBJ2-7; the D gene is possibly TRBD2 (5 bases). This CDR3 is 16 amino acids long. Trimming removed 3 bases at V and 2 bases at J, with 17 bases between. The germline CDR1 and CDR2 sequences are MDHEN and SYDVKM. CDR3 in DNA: TGTGCCAGCAGTTTGGAAGTGACTTGGAGGACCTACGAGCAGTACTTC. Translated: CASSLEVTWRTYEQYF. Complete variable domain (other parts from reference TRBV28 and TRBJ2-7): DVKVTQSSRYLVKRTGEKVFLECVQDMDHENMFWYRQDPGLGLRLIYFSYDVKMKEKGDIPEGYSVSREKKERFSLILESASTNQTSMYLCASSLEVTWRTYEQYFGPGTRLTVT.

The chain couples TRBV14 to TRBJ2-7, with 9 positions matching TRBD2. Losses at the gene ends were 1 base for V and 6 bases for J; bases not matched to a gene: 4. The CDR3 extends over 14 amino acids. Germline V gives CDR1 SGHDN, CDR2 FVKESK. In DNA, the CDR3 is TGTGCCAGCAGCCAAGTGCGGGAGGGCCGCGAGCAGTACTTC. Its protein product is CASSQVREGREQYF. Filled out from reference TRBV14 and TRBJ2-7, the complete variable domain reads EAGVTQFPSHSVIEKGQTVTLRCDPISGHDNLYWYRRVMGKEIKFLLHFVKESKQDESGMPNNRFLAERTGGTYSTLKVQPAELEDSGVYFCASSQVREGREQYFGPGTRLTVT.

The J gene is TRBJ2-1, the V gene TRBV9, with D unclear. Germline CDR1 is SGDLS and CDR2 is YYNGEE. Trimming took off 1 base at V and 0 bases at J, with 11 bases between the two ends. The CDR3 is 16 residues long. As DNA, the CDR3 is TGTGCCAGCAGCGTAACTGGCGGCGGCTCCTACAATGAGCAGTTCTTC. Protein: CASSVTGGGSYNEQFF.

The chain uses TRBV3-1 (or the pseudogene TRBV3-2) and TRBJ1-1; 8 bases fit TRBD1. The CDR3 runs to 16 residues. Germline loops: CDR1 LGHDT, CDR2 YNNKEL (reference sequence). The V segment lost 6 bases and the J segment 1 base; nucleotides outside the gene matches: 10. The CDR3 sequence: CASSLQGGHKNTEAFF. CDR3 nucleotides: TGTGCCAGCAGTCTACAGGGGGGTCATAAGAACACTGAAGCTTTCTTT.

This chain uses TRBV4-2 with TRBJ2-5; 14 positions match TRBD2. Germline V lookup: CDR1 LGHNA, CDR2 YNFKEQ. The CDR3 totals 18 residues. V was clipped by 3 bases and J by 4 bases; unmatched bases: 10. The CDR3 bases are TGTGCCAGCAGCCAGGTTATTGTCGGACTAGCGGGAGGAGAGACCCAGTACTTC. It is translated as CASSQVIVGLAGGETQYF.

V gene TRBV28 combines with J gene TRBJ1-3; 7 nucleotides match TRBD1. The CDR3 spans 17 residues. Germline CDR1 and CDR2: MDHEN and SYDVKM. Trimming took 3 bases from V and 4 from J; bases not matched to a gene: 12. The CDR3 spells CASSFWRTGVRGNTIYF. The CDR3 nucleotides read TGTGCCAGCAGTTTTTGGAGGACAGGTGTAAGGGGAAACACCATATATTTT. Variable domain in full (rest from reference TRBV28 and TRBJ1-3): DVKVTQSSRYLVKRTGEKVFLECVQDMDHENMFWYRQDPGLGLRLIYFSYDVKMKEKGDIPEGYSVSREKKERFSLILESASTNQTSMYLCASSFWRTGVRGNTIYFGEGSWLTVV.

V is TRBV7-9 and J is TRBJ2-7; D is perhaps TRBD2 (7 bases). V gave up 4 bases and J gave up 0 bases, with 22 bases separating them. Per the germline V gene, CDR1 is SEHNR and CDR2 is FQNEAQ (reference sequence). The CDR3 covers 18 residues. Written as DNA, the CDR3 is TGTGCCAGCAGCTCACGGGGTCGGGGGGCTCTTAGCTCCTACGAGCAGTACTTC. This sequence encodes CASSSRGRGALSSYEQYF.

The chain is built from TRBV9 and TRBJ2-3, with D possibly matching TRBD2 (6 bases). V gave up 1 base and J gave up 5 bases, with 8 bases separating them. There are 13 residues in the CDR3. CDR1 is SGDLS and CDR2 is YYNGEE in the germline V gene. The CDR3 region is CASSVYGGDTQYF. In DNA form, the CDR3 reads TGTGCCAGCAGCGTATACGGGGGAGATACGCAGTATTTT.

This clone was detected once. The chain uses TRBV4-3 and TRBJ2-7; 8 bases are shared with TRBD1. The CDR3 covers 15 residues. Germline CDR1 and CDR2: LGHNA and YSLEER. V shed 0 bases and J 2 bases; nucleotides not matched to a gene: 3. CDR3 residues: CASSQELQGAYEQYF. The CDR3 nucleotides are TGCGCCAGCAGCCAAGAGTTACAGGGGGCCTACGAGCAGTACTTC.

The CDR3 DNA is TGTGCCAGCAGCCACACAGGGTCTGGAAACACCATATATTTT. The encoded protein is CASSHTGSGNTIYF. The V call is TRBV3-1 (or the pseudogene TRBV3-2), the J call TRBJ1-3; D possibly corresponds to TRBD1 (6 bases). The CDR3 covers 14 residues. The germline V gene has CDR1 LGHDT and CDR2 YNNKEL (reference sequence). Between the trimmed V and J ends, which lost 3 bases and 1 base, there was a span of 7 bases.

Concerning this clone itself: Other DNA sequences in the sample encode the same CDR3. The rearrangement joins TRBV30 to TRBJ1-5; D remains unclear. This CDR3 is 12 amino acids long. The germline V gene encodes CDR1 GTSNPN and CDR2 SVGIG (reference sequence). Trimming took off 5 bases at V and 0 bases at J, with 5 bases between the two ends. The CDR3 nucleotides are TGTGCCTGGTCGTATAGCAATCAGCCCCAGCATTTT. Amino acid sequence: CAWSYSNQPQHF. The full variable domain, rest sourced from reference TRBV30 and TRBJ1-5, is SQTIHQWPATLVQPVGSPLSLECTVEGTSNPNLYWYRQAAGRGLQLLFYSVGIGQISSEVPQNLSASRPQDRQFILSSKKLLLSDSGFYLCAWSYSNQPQHFGDGTRLSIL.

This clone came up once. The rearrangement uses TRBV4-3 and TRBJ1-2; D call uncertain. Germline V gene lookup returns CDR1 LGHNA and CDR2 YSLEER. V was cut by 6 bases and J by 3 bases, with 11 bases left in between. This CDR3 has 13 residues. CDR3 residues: CASRDLEDYGYTF. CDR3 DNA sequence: TGCGCCAGCAGGGACCTGGAGGACTATGGCTACACCTTC.

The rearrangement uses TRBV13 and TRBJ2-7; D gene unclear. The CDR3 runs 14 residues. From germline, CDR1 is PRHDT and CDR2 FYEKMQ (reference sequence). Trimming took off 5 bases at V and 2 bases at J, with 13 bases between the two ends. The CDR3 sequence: CASSEPRTPYEQYF. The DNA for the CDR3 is TGTGCCAGCAGCGAACCCCGAACACCCTACGAGCAGTACTTC.

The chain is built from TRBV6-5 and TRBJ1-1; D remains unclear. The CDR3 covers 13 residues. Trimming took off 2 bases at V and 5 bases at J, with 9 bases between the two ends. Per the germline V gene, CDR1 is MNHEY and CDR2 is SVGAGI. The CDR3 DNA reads TGTGCCAGCAGTTACAGGACGGGGACTGAAGCTTTCTTT. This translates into CASSYRTGTEAFF.

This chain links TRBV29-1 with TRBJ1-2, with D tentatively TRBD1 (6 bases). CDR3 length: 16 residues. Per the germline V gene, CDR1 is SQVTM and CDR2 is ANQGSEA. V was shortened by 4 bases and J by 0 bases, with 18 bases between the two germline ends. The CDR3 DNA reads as TGCAGCGTTGTCAGGGGCGACAGACCCCCTAACTATGGCTACACCTTC. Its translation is CSVVRGDRPPNYGYTF. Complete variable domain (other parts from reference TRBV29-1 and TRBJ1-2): SAVISQKPSRDICQRGTSLTIQCQVDSQVTMMFWYRQQPGQSLTLIATANQGSEATYESGFVIDKFPISRPNLTFSTLTVSNMSPEDSSIYLCSVVRGDRPPNYGYTFGSGTRLTVV.

The CDR3 DNA reads TGCGCCAGCAGTGAAGAAAATAGGCCGAGGAACGAGCAGTACTTC. Translation: CASSEENRPRNEQYF. V and J are TRBV10-2 and TRBJ2-7; D is ambiguous. The germline V and J ends were trimmed by 3 bases and 5 bases, with 17 bases remaining between them. Germline CDR1 reads WSHSY; CDR2 reads SAAADI. This CDR3 is 15 amino acids long.

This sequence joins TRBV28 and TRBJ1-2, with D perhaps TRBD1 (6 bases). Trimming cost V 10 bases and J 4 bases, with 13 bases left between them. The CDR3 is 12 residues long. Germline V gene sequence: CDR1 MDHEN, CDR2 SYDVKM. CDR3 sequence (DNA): TGTGCCACGGGGGGGGGCCGCTATGGCTACACCTTC. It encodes CATGGGRYGYTF.

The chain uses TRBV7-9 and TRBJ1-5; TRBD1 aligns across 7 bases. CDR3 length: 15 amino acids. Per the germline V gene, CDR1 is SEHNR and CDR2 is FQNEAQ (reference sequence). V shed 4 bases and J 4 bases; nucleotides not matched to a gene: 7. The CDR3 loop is CASSSHETGNQPQHF. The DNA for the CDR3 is TGTGCCAGCAGCTCCCATGAGACAGGGAATCAGCCCCAGCATTTT.

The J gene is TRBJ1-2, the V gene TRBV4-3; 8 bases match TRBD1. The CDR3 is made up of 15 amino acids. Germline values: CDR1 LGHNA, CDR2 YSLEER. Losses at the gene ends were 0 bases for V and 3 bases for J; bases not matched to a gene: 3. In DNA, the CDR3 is TGCGCCAGCAGCCAAGATAGACAGGGGTACTATGGCTACACCTTC. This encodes CASSQDRQGYYGYTF.

The CDR3 region has the DNA TGTGCCAGTAGTCCCTTCACAGGGATGAGCTATGGCTACACCTTC. This codes for CASSPFTGMSYGYTF. The V and J genes are TRBV19 and TRBJ1-2, with D tentatively TRBD1 (6 bases). The CDR3 runs to 15 residues. Trimming took 5 bases from V and 4 from J, leaving 17 bases between them. Germline V CDR1 and CDR2: LNHDA, SQIVND (reference sequence).